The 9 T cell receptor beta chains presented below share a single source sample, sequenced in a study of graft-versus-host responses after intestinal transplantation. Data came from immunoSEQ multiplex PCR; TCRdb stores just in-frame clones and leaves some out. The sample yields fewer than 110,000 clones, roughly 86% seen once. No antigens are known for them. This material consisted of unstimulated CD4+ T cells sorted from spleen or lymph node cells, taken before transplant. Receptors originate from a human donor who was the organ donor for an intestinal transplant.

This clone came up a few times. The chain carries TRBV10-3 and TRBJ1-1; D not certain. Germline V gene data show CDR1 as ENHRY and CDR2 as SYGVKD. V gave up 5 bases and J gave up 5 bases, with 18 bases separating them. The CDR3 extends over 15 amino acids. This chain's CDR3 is CAISYKTDPATEAFF. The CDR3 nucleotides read TGTGCCATCAGTTACAAGACTGACCCGGCAACTGAAGCTTTCTTT.

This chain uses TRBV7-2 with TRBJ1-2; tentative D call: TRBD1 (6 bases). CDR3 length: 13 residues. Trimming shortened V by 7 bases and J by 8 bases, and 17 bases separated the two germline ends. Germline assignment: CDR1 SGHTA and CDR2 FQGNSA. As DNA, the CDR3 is TGTGCCAGCAAAGGGGGAGGGATGGGCGGCTACACCTTC. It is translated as CASKGGGMGGYTF.

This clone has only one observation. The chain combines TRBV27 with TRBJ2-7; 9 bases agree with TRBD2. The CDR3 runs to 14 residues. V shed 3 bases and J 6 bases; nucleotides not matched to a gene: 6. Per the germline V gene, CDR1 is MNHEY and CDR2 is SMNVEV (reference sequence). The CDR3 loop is CASSFHLAGSEQYF. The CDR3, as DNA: TGTGCCAGCAGTTTTCACCTAGCGGGAAGCGAGCAGTACTTC.

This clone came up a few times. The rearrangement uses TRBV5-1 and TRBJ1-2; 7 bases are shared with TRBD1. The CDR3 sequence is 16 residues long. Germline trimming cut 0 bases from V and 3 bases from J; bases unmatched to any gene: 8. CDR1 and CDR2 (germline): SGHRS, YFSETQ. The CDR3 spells CASSLGRGRLDYGYTF. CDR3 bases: TGCGCCAGCAGCTTGGGTAGGGGGCGCCTGGACTATGGCTACACCTTC. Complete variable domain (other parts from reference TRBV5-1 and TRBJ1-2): KAGVTQTPRYLIKTRGQQVTLSCSPISGHRSVSWYQQTPGQGLQFLFEYFSETQRNKGNFPGRFSGRQFSNSRSEMNVSTLELGDSALYLCASSLGRGRLDYGYTFGSGTRLTVV.

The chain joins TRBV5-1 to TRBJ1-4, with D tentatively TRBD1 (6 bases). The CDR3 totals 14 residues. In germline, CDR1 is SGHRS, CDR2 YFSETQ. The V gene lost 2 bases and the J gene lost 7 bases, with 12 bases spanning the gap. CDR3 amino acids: CASSFTGLGEKLFF. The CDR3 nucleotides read TGCGCCAGCAGCTTTACAGGGCTGGGTGAAAAACTGTTTTTT.

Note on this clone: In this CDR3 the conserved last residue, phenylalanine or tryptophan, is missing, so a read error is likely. CDR3 in DNA: TGTGCCAGCTCACCACCGGGAAATGAAAAACTGTTTTCT. Translating gives CASSPPGNEKLFS. V gene TRBV18 combines with J gene TRBJ1-4, with no clear D. Trimming cost V 0 bases and J 5 bases, with 4 bases left between them. The germline V gene encodes CDR1 KGHSH and CDR2 LQKENI. The CDR3 extends over 13 amino acids.

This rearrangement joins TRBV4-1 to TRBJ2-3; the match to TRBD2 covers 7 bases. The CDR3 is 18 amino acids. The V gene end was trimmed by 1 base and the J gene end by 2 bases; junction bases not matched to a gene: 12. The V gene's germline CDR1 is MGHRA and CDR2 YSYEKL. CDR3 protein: CASSQGRSSGPLTDTQYF. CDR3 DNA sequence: TGCGCCAGCAGCCAAGGACGGTCTAGCGGACCCCTCACAGATACGCAGTATTTT.

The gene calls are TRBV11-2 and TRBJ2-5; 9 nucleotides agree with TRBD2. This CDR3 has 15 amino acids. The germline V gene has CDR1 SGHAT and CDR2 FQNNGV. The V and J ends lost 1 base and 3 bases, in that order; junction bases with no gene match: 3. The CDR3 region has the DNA TGTGCCAGCAGCTTAGCGGGCGGGAGGGAAGAGACCCAGTACTTC. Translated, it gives CASSLAGGREETQYF.

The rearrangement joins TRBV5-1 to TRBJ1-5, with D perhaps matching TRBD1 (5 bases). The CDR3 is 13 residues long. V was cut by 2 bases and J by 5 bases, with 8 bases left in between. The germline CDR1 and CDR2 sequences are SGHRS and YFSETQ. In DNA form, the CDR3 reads TGCGCCAGCAGCTTAGGAGGGGATCAGCCCCAGCATTTT. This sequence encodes CASSLGGDQPQHF.